The clone carrying this TCR beta chain has only one observation. These data belong to a study of PD-L1 blockade in urothelial cancer. The wider study: Peripheral blood specimens exhibited a median yield of roughly 140,000 T cells.

Germline CDR1 is SGHVS and CDR2 is FQNEAQ. Trimming shortened V by 4 bases and J by 8 bases, and 11 bases separated the two germline ends. This CDR3 is 13 amino acids long. Every PCR was spiked with synthetic TCR analog templates. The assay was immunoSEQ multiplex PCR, and TCRdb's table has in-frame clones only and misses some. Of 130,000 or so clones listed, 65% to 85% were seen once; the top ten hold about 2.9%. The sample's time point: pretreatment peripheral blood. Between 1 and 8 samples, pretreatment and on-treatment, were given by each patient. The chain is built from TRBV7-8 and TRBJ1-4, with no clear D. The sequence was obtained from a man in his fifties or sixties with urothelial cancer. The sequencing used PBMCs, collected around atezolizumab (anti-PD-L1) treatment. The CDR3 loop reads CASSWEAWEKLFF. The CDR3 nucleotides are TGTGCCAGCAGCTGGGAGGCGTGGGAAAAACTGTTTTTT. The full variable domain, rest sourced from reference TRBV7-8 and TRBJ1-4, is GAGVSQSPRYKVAKRGQDVALRCDPISGHVSLFWYQQALGQGPEFLTYFQNEAQLDKSGLPSDRFFAERPEGSVSTLKIQRTQQEDSAVYLCASSWEAWEKLFFGSGTQLSVL.